These 17 T cell receptor beta chains share one sample of origin, sequenced in a study of cytomegalovirus exposure and HLA in healthy donors. PCR was performed using 60 Vbeta and 13 Jbeta primers. Here immunoSEQ multiplex PCR was the method, and the copy in TCRdb shows in-frame clones only, minus some. The repertoire holds about 70,000 clones, with about nine tenths as singletons. The sequencing sample was made of PBMCs. The receptors derive from a woman in her thirties in good health and CMV-seronegative.

This sequence joins TRBV9 and TRBJ2-5; 11 nucleotides agree with TRBD1. This CDR3 comprises 15 residues. V lost 0 bases, J lost 4 bases, and 2 bases stayed unmatched. Germline CDR1 SGDLS, CDR2 YYNGEE. CDR3 DNA: TGTGCCAGCAGCGTAGCCGGGACAGGGGGAGAGACCCAGTACTTC. It encodes CASSVAGTGGETQYF.

The V and J genes are TRBV25-1 and TRBJ2-3; TRBD2 matches at 12 bases. There are 18 residues in the CDR3. CDR1 is MGHDK and CDR2 is SYGVNS in the germline V gene. J gave up 1 base and V 4 bases, and 9 bases lay outside the gene matches. The CDR3 coding sequence is TGTGCCAGCAGTGGACTAGCGGGAGTAAAGAAAGGCACAGATACGCAGTATTTT. Its translation is CASSGLAGVKKGTDTQYF.

A few counts support this clone. This rearrangement joins TRBV6-5 to TRBJ1-1; 8 bases align to TRBD1. This CDR3 is 12 amino acids long. With 7 bases clipped from V and 10 bases from J, the junction kept 8 bases outside the gene matches. The germline V gene has CDR1 MNHEY and CDR2 SVGAGI. This CDR3 is CASNKDRGAAFF. The CDR3 coding sequence is TGTGCCAGCAATAAAGACAGGGGTGCAGCTTTCTTT.

The chain links TRBV7-6 to TRBJ2-1; 10 bases agree with TRBD2. This CDR3 has 18 amino acids. Germline CDR1 is SGHVS and CDR2 is FNYEAQ. V lost 5 bases, J lost 2 bases, and 12 bases stayed unmatched. The CDR3 spells CASSPLAGVPLTYNEQFF. The CDR3 DNA follows: TGTGCCAGCAGCCCCCTAGCGGGAGTCCCCTTAACCTACAATGAGCAGTTCTTC.

V and J are TRBV5-4 and TRBJ1-3; perhaps TRBD1 as D (5 bases). V dropped 1 base and J dropped 2 bases, with 7 bases sitting between them. Germline values: CDR1 SGHNT, CDR2 YYREEE (reference sequence). CDR3 length: 14 amino acids. CDR3 protein: CASSLKGPGNTIYF. In nucleotides, the CDR3 is TGTGCCAGCAGCTTGAAGGGGCCTGGAAACACCATATATTTT.

The DNA for the CDR3 is TGCGCCAGCAGCCCAGAGACAGGGGGGAAGCAGTACTTC. It yields the protein CASSPETGGKQYF. The V and J genes are TRBV5-1 and TRBJ2-5; TRBD1 matches at 9 bases. The trim removed 4 bases at V and 11 bases at J, leaving 9 bases unmatched. Germline V CDR1 and CDR2: SGHRS, YFSETQ. This CDR3 spans 13 amino acids.

This chain connects TRBV7-8 to TRBJ1-5, with D possibly TRBD1 on 6 matching bases. The CDR3 spans 17 residues. Deletions cut 5 bases from V and 0 bases from J, with 17 bases between. Germline CDR1 is SGHVS and CDR2 is FQNEAQ. The CDR3 DNA sequence: TGTGCCAGCAGCCAAATAACAAGGACAGTTAGCAATCAGCCCCAGCATTTT. Translating gives CASSQITRTVSNQPQHF. Complete variable domain (other parts from reference TRBV7-8 and TRBJ1-5): GAGVSQSPRYKVAKRGQDVALRCDPISGHVSLFWYQQALGQGPEFLTYFQNEAQLDKSGLPSDRFFAERPEGSVSTLKIQRTQQEDSAVYLCASSQITRTVSNQPQHFGDGTRLSIL.

This clone came up a few times. The chain is built from TRBV4-1 and TRBJ2-1, with 15 bases fitting TRBD2. CDR3 length: 14 amino acids. The germline V gene has CDR1 MGHRA and CDR2 YSYEKL. V was clipped by 4 bases and J by 14 bases; unmatched bases: 6. The CDR3 is CASSRGLAGGWEFF. The CDR3 DNA follows: TGCGCCAGCAGCCGCGGACTAGCGGGAGGGTGGGAGTTCTTC.

This chain links TRBV27 with TRBJ2-1; 16 bases line up with TRBD2. With 4 bases clipped from V and 15 bases from J, the junction kept 6 bases outside the gene matches. The germline V gene has CDR1 MNHEY and CDR2 SMNVEV (reference sequence). This CDR3 spans 14 amino acids. The CDR3 sequence is CASSSGLAGGPRFF. The CDR3 DNA sequence: TGTGCCAGCAGTTCGGGACTAGCGGGAGGGCCCCGGTTCTTC.

This chain uses TRBV2 with TRBJ2-1; 9 positions match TRBD2. After removal of 8 bases from V and 2 bases from J, the junction contained 7 bases not matched to a gene. Germline CDR1 SNHLY, CDR2 FYNNEI. The CDR3 is 15 residues long. In nucleotides, the CDR3 is TGTGCCAGCTGGCGCGCGGGAGGGACCTACAATGAGCAGTTCTTC. The encoded protein is CASWRAGGTYNEQFF.

The chain has TRBV7-9 and TRBJ1-2; 7 bases align to TRBD1. Germline V gives CDR1 SEHNR, CDR2 FQNEAQ (reference sequence). This CDR3 contains 14 residues. The trim removed 0 bases at V and 2 bases at J, leaving 0 bases unmatched. CDR3 nucleotide sequence: TGTGCCAGCAGCTTAGCGGACAGGAACTATGGCTACACCTTC. Its protein is CASSLADRNYGYTF.

This clone was observed once. The V and J genes are TRBV19 and TRBJ2-7; D may be TRBD2 (6 bases). Trimming took off 4 bases at V and 0 bases at J, with 13 bases between the two ends. The V gene's germline CDR1 is LNHDA and CDR2 SQIVND (reference sequence). CDR3 size: 15 residues. The CDR3 spells CASSRDSRSSYEQYF. The CDR3 coding sequence is TGTGCCAGTAGTAGGGACTCCAGGAGCTCCTACGAGCAGTACTTC.

J is TRBJ1-2 and V is TRBV11-1; unclear D gene. The CDR3 runs 12 residues. Germline lookup yields CDR1 SGHAT and CDR2 FQDESV (reference sequence). V was clipped by 1 base and J by 6 bases, with 6 bases between them. The CDR3 DNA follows: TGTGCCAGCAGCTTAGAGGGAGATGGCTACACCTTC. Its protein is CASSLEGDGYTF.

V and J are TRBV5-1 and TRBJ1-2, with a tentative D call TRBD1 (6 bases). CDR3 length equals 15 residues. Germline loops: CDR1 SGHRS, CDR2 YFSETQ. Trimming took off 2 bases at V and 4 bases at J, with 15 bases between the two ends. The CDR3 protein is CASSLYRQDPYGYTF. CDR3 coding DNA: TGCGCCAGCAGCTTATATCGACAGGACCCCTATGGCTACACCTTC.

CDR3 nucleotide sequence: TGTGCCAGCAGTGGCGATCGGAGGGTTGGCGGGGGCAATCAGCCCCAGCATTTT. Its translation is CASSGDRRVGGGNQPQHF. The rearrangement links TRBV2 to TRBJ1-5, with D uncertain. The V gene's germline CDR1 is SNHLY and CDR2 FYNNEI. Trimming removed 4 bases at V and 2 bases at J, with 21 bases between. There are 18 residues in the CDR3.

The gene calls are TRBV20-1 and TRBJ1-2; 8 bases are shared with TRBD1. Germline V gene lookup returns CDR1 DFQATT and CDR2 SNEGSKA (reference sequence). The trim removed 3 bases at V and 8 bases at J, leaving 2 bases unmatched. The CDR3 runs to 11 residues. CDR3 region: CSARDREGYTF. CDR3 bases: TGCAGTGCTAGGGACAGGGAAGGCTACACCTTC.

V is TRBV28 and J is TRBJ2-7; 8 nucleotides match TRBD2. V dropped 4 bases and J dropped 2; count of bases not matched to a gene: 10. The length of the CDR3 is 16 residues. Looked up from germline, CDR1 is MDHEN and CDR2 is SYDVKM. This CDR3 reads CASSSQVAGGPYEQYF. The CDR3 DNA reads as TGTGCCAGCAGTTCCCAGGTTGCGGGAGGCCCCTACGAGCAGTACTTC.